One and the same sample provided the 23 T cell receptor beta chains below, sequenced in a study of cytomegalovirus exposure and HLA in healthy donors. Amplification used 60 Vbeta primers and 13 Jbeta primers. Some clones are missing from TCRdb's copy, which holds only in-frame ones; the method was immunoSEQ multiplex PCR. This sample has some 180,000 clones, with around 80% found just once. Input material: PBMCs. These receptors all come from a woman younger than 45 in good health and CMV-seronegative.

The genes are TRBV4-1 and TRBJ1-1; the D gene is possibly TRBD1 (5 bases). Trimming cost V 0 bases and J 8 bases, with 10 bases left between them. The CDR3 has 13 amino acids. In germline, CDR1 is MGHRA, CDR2 YSYEKL. The CDR3 here is CASSQDGHREAFF. The DNA for the CDR3 is TGCGCCAGCAGCCAAGATGGGCACAGGGAAGCTTTCTTT.

V gene TRBV30 combines with J gene TRBJ2-5; no clear D gene. The CDR3 totals 13 residues. V lost 0 bases, J lost 11 bases, and 16 bases lay in between. CDR1 is GTSNPN, CDR2 SVGIG, per germline (reference sequence). The CDR3 is CAWSVTWASEQYF. DNA of the CDR3: TGTGCCTGGAGTGTAACCTGGGCGAGTGAGCAGTACTTC.

The CDR3 loop is CASSPNRESEQYF. DNA for the CDR3: TGTGCCAGCTCACCCAACAGGGAATCCGAGCAGTACTTC. The chain employs TRBV18 and TRBJ2-7; a possible D gene is TRBD1 (6 bases). V was clipped by 3 bases and J by 6 bases, with 12 bases between them. The CDR3 extends over 13 amino acids. Germline lookup yields CDR1 KGHSH and CDR2 LQKENI. Combining the CDR3 with reference TRBV18 and TRBJ2-7 gives the whole variable domain NAGVMQNPRHLVRRRGQEARLRCSPMKGHSHVYWYRQLPEEGLKFMVYLQKENIIDESGMPKERFSAEFPKEGPSILRIQQVVRGDSAAYFCASSPNRESEQYFGPGTRLTVT.

This rearrangement joins TRBV27 to TRBJ1-4; no definite D call. CDR3 length equals 15 residues. Trimming stripped 2 bases from V and 0 bases from J, with 7 bases between. CDR1 is MNHEY, CDR2 SMNVEV, per germline (reference sequence). The CDR3: CASSLQAATNEKLFF. The CDR3 DNA is TGTGCCAGCAGTTTACAGGCAGCAACTAATGAAAAACTGTTTTTT.

V gene TRBV30 combines with J gene TRBJ2-7; 10 positions match TRBD1. V was clipped by 4 bases and J by 4 bases; unmatched bases: 7. This CDR3 comprises 14 residues. Germline lookup yields CDR1 GTSNPN and CDR2 SVGIG (reference sequence). The CDR3 spells CAWTKTGGRYEQYF. CDR3 coding DNA: TGTGCCTGGACGAAGACAGGGGGCAGGTACGAGCAGTACTTC.

Only one count was recorded for this clone. The V and J genes are TRBV6-5 and TRBJ1-4, with 9 bases that match TRBD1. Germline V CDR1 and CDR2: MNHEY, SVGAGI. V lost 5 bases to trimming and J lost 4 bases; unmatched junction nucleotides: 5. The CDR3 spans 15 residues. CDR3 sequence reads: CASSRTGGGNEKLFF. The CDR3 DNA sequence: TGTGCCAGCAGTCGCACAGGGGGCGGTAATGAAAAACTGTTTTTT.

The CDR3 sequence is CASSELAGRTEAFF. In DNA form, the CDR3 reads TGCGCCAGCAGTGAGTTGGCAGGCAGGACTGAAGCTTTCTTT. This chain uses TRBV10-2 with TRBJ1-1, with D uncertain. Germline V gene data show CDR1 as WSHSY and CDR2 as SAAADI. V dropped 1 base and J dropped 5 bases, with 11 bases sitting between them. This CDR3 has 14 residues.

The genes are TRBV6-1 and TRBJ2-3; D is unresolved. Germline CDR1 and CDR2: MNHNS and SASEGT. The V and J ends lost 1 base and 2 bases respectively, with 7 bases between them. The CDR3 covers 14 residues. CDR3 sequence: CASSEGLPTDTQYF. CDR3 sequence (DNA): TGTGCCAGCAGTGAAGGTCTTCCCACAGATACGCAGTATTTT.

The genes are TRBV6-1 and TRBJ2-3, with a weak D call TRBD2 (5 bases). CDR3 length: 16 residues. The germline V gene has CDR1 MNHNS and CDR2 SASEGT. V was pared by 3 bases and J by 0 bases, with 13 bases between. CDR3 residues: CASSEVKDFSTDTQYF. The CDR3 DNA reads as TGTGCCAGCAGTGAGGTCAAGGACTTTAGCACAGATACGCAGTATTTT.

CDR3 loop: CASRGQGETQYF. CDR3 DNA sequence: TGTGCCAGCAGGGGACAGGGAGAGACCCAGTACTTC. The chain joins TRBV2 to TRBJ2-5, with 9 bases lining up with TRBD1. With 6 bases clipped from V and 4 bases from J, the junction kept 0 bases outside the gene matches. CDR1 is SNHLY and CDR2 is FYNNEI in the germline V gene. The CDR3 extends over 12 amino acids.

V usage is TRBV7-9 and J usage is TRBJ2-7, with 8 bases aligning to TRBD1. V lost 4 bases and J lost 1; bases outside the gene matches: 12. Germline lookup yields CDR1 SEHNR and CDR2 FQNEAQ (reference sequence). The CDR3 is made up of 17 amino acids. The CDR3 sequence is CASSSPDRAEKSYEQYF. Written as DNA, the CDR3 is TGTGCCAGCAGCTCTCCGGACAGGGCGGAAAAATCCTACGAGCAGTACTTC.

The chain combines TRBV19 with TRBJ2-1; TRBD2 is a possible D gene (6 bases). Germline CDR1 reads LNHDA; CDR2 reads SQIVND (reference sequence). This CDR3 has 14 amino acids. Deletions cut 6 bases from V and 8 bases from J, with 17 bases between. CDR3 DNA: TGTGCCAGTAGCCCGACCCCGCGGAGGGATGAGCAGTTCTTC. It encodes CASSPTPRRDEQFF.

This chain uses TRBV7-9 with TRBJ1-2; unclear D gene. CDR1 and CDR2 (germline): SEHNR, FQNEAQ (reference sequence). Trimming shortened V by 6 bases and J by 4 bases, and 18 bases separated the two germline ends. This CDR3 contains 15 residues. The CDR3 nucleotides read TGTGCCAGCAGGGACCCGGGGAAGTGGGGCTATGGCTACACCTTC. Translated: CASRDPGKWGYGYTF.

The rearrangement links TRBV4-1 to TRBJ2-5; the match to TRBD2 covers 13 bases. With V trimmed by 0 bases and J by 0 bases, 1 base remained unmatched. The CDR3 is made up of 17 amino acids. CDR1 and CDR2 from the germline V gene are MGHRA and YSYEKL. This CDR3 is CASSQDGTSGDQETQYF. In DNA, the CDR3 is TGCGCCAGCAGCCAAGATGGGACTAGCGGGGACCAAGAGACCCAGTACTTC.

This chain uses TRBV2 with TRBJ2-5; a possible D gene is TRBD1 (5 bases). The CDR3 runs to 16 residues. Germline V gene lookup returns CDR1 SNHLY and CDR2 FYNNEI. Trimming cost V 3 bases and J 3 bases, with 17 bases left between them. DNA for the CDR3: TGTGCCAGCAGTGAGTTGATAGGGGATCGGAAAGAGACCCAGTACTTC. Translating gives CASSELIGDRKETQYF.

This clone was detected only a few times. The V gene is TRBV4-3, the J gene TRBJ1-1, with a possible D match to TRBD1 (6 bases). Germline CDR1 is LGHNA and CDR2 is YSLEER. The CDR3 loop spans 17 amino acids. Trimming shortened V by 4 bases and J by 5 bases, and 23 bases separated the two germline ends. CDR3 sequence reads: CASSPPGRGAGGTEAFF. CDR3 DNA sequence: TGCGCCAGCAGCCCTCCCGGTCGGGGGGCAGGAGGGACTGAAGCTTTCTTT.

The CDR3 reads CASSPTNRGRDEKLFF. CDR3 bases: TGTGCCAGCAGCCCAACTAACAGGGGGCGGGATGAAAAACTGTTTTTT. V usage is TRBV9 and J usage is TRBJ1-4; 9 nucleotides align to TRBD1. After removal of 4 bases from V and 6 bases from J, the junction contained 10 bases not matched to a gene. In germline, CDR1 is SGDLS, CDR2 YYNGEE. The CDR3 consists of 16 residues.

The chain couples TRBV7-6 to TRBJ2-1; weak D call: TRBD2 (5 bases). The germline V gene has CDR1 SGHVS and CDR2 FNYEAQ. This CDR3 spans 16 amino acids. Deletions cut 0 bases from V and 7 bases from J, with 16 bases between. DNA of the CDR3: TGTGCCAGCAGCTTAGCGCGGGTTGGTTCAGGAAATGAGCAGTTCTTC. Translating it yields CASSLARVGSGNEQFF.

The rearrangement joins TRBV4-3 to TRBJ1-1; D ambiguous. Looked up from germline, CDR1 is LGHNA and CDR2 is YSLEER. The V and J ends lost 0 bases and 5 bases respectively, with 7 bases between them. This CDR3 contains 13 residues. The CDR3 here is CASSQDSWTEAFF. The CDR3 nucleotides are TGCGCCAGCAGCCAAGATAGTTGGACTGAAGCTTTCTTT.

The chain uses TRBV12-5 and TRBJ2-1; a weak D match, TRBD1 (6 bases). The V gene's germline CDR1 is LGHNT and CDR2 FRNRAP. CDR3 length: 16 amino acids. V was shortened by 5 bases and J by 4 bases, with 18 bases between the two germline ends. CDR3: CASGPRQGLQYNEQFF. For the CDR3, the DNA is TGTGCTAGTGGTCCGCGCCAGGGGCTACAATACAATGAGCAGTTCTTC.

The V call is TRBV10-3, the J call TRBJ1-2, with 7 bases fitting TRBD1. Per the germline V gene, CDR1 is ENHRY and CDR2 is SYGVKD. J lost 0 bases, V lost 0 bases, and 7 bases had no gene match. There are 17 residues in the CDR3. The CDR3 DNA is TGTGCCATCAGTGAGTCGAGGTCCCAGGGGGCTAACTATGGCTACACCTTC. It is translated as CAISESRSQGANYGYTF.

The chain joins TRBV4-2 to TRBJ2-1, with 10 bases aligning to TRBD2. The CDR3 spans 16 residues. Germline values: CDR1 LGHNA, CDR2 YNFKEQ. The V segment lost 1 base and the J segment 8 bases; nucleotides outside the gene matches: 8. The CDR3 DNA reads as TGTGCCAGCAGCCAAGTCACGGGACTAGCGAGCGATGAGCAGTTCTTC. Translated: CASSQVTGLASDEQFF.

This clone showed up just a few times. The V call is TRBV9, the J call TRBJ2-3; 8 nucleotides agree with TRBD2. From germline, CDR1 is SGDLS and CDR2 YYNGEE. Losses at the gene ends were 4 bases for V and 2 bases for J; bases not matched to a gene: 12. The CDR3 is 17 residues long. DNA for the CDR3: TGTGCCAGCAGCACCGGGAGTAGCGGGGCTCTCACAGATACGCAGTATTTT. Protein sequence: CASSTGSSGALTDTQYF.